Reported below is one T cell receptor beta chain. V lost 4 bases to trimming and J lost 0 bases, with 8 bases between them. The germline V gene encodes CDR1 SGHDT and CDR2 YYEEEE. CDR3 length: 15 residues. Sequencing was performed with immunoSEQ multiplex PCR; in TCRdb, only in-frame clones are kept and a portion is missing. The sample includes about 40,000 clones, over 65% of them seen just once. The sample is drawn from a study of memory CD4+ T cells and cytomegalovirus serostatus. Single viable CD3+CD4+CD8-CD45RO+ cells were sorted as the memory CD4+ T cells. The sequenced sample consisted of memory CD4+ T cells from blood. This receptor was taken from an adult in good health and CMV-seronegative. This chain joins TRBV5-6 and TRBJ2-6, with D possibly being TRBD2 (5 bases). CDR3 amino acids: CASSPGLSGANVLTF. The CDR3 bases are TGTGCCAGCAGCCCCGGACTCTCTGGGGCCAACGTCCTGACTTTC.